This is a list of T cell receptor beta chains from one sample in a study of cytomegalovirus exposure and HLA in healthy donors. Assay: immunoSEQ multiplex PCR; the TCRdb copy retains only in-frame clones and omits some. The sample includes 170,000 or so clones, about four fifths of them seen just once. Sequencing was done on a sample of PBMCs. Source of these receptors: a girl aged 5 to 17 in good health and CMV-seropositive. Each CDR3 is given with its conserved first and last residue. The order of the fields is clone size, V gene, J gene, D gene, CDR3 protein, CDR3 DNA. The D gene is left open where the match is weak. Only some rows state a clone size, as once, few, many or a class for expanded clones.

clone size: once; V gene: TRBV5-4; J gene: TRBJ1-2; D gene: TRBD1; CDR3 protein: CASSLATGTGFNGYTF; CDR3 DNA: TGTGCCAGCAGCTTGGCTACTGGGACAGGGTTTAATGGCTACACCTTC
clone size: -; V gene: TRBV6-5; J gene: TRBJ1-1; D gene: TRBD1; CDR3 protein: CASSEMTGGSEAFF; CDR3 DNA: TGTGCCAGCAGTGAGATGACAGGGGGTTCTGAAGCTTTCTTT
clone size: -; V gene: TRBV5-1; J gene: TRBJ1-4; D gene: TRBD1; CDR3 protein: CASSSLPGQGNEKLFF; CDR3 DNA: TGCGCCAGCAGCTCCCTTCCGGGACAGGGGAATGAAAAACTGTTTTTT
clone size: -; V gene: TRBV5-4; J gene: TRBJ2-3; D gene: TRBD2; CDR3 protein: CASSLAGGKTDTQYF; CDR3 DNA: TGTGCCAGCAGCTTAGCGGGGGGAAAGACAGATACGCAGTATTTT
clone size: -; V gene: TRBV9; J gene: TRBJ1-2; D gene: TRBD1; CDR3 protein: CASSVGGWDRGYDYGYTF; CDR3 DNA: TGTGCCAGCAGCGTAGGAGGATGGGACAGGGGTTATGACTATGGCTACACCTTC
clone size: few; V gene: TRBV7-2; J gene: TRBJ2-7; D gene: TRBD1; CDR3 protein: CASSLPSGGAKYEQYF; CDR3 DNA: TGTGCCAGCAGCTTGCCCTCAGGGGGAGCTAAGTACGAGCAGTACTTC
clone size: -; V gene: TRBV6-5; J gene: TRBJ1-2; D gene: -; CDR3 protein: CASSYSTGTYGYTF; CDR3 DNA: TGTGCCAGCAGTTACTCTACAGGGACCTATGGCTACACCTTC
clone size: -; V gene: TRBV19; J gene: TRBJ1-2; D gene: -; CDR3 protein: CASIGQGQYGYTF; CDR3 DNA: TGTGCCAGTATTGGACAAGGCCAGTATGGCTACACCTTC
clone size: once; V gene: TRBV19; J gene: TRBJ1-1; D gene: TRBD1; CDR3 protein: CASSHQGGEAFF; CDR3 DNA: TGTGCCAGTAGTCACCAGGGGGGTGAAGCTTTCTTT
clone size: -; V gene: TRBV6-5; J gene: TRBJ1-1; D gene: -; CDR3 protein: CASSPTLTGNTEAFF; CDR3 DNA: TGTGCCAGCAGCCCTACCCTGACAGGGAACACTGAAGCTTTCTTT
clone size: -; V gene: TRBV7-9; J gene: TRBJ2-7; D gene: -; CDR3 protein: CASSSLGAEEYF; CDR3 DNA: TGTGCCAGCAGCTCCTTGGGGGCGGAGGAGTACTTC